This T cell receptor (beta chain) was identified in a study of cytomegalovirus exposure and HLA in healthy donors. Turning to this clone: Antigen specificity is unknown.

Whole-study results and caveats: In a later analysis, parvovirus B19, influenza, CMV and Epstein-Barr virus appeared linked to several top co-occurrence clusters. Per a later analysis, HLA-associated TCR beta chains showed more clonal expansion than other, equally common TCR beta chains. Reportedly, cytomegalovirus status was diagnosed with high sensitivity and specificity. Altogether, 170 or so TCR beta chains were recorded as cytomegalovirus-associated.

With 60 Vbeta and 13 Jbeta primers, the PCR was carried out. Clones were sequenced by immunoSEQ multiplex PCR, and TCRdb holds only the in-frame ones, with some missing. This table has about 160,000 clones, around 60% appearing once. Germline assignment: CDR1 GTSNPN and CDR2 SVGIG (reference sequence). The CDR3 contains 15 residues. The germline V and J ends were trimmed by 1 base and 2 bases, with 14 bases remaining between them. The sample comprised PBMCs. This TCR was sampled from an older woman in good health and CMV-seropositive. This sequence joins TRBV30 and TRBJ1-1, with D possibly being TRBD1 (6 bases). The CDR3 bases are TGTGCCTGGAGTGCGGCGGACAGAGAAAACACTGAAGCTTTCTTT. Amino acid sequence: CAWSAADRENTEAFF.